This paragraph covers one T cell receptor beta chain sequence. Its antigen remains unknown. This specimen comes from a study of regulatory T cells in long-lasting Graves disease. Overall study findings and caveats: Graves' patients with persistent disease showed TCR diversity lower than patients newly diagnosed.

Arm-PCR with iRepertoire HTBI primers amplified the CDR3 regions for these TCR beta libraries. TCRdb reprocessed the multiplex PCR reads via MiXCR and lists one record per CDR3 protein. Among roughly 700,000 distinct CDR3 sequences, 25% to 30% were seen once, and the ten largest hold around 42%. The CDR3 spans 15 residues. Germline CDR1 is LNHDA and CDR2 is SQIVND (reference sequence). The ends lost 5 bases at V and 2 bases at J; junction bases unmatched: 8. As to time point: persistent/refractory GD, antithyroid drugs over 5 years with positive TRAb. PBMC-extracted RNA yielded the TCR library. The TCR originated in a female donor with Graves disease. This material consisted of peripheral blood mononuclear cells (PBMCs), taken when the disease was refractory, from a patient treated with antithyroid drugs. The chain joins TRBV19 to TRBJ2-7, with 8 positions matching TRBD2. Here the CDR3 reads CASSGGSGKTYEQYF. In DNA, the CDR3 is TGTGCCAGTAGTGGGGGTAGCGGGAAGACCTACGAGCAGTACTTC.